This T cell receptor beta chain was documented in a study of blood T cell repertoires in COVID-19. Study background: From the United States, Italy and Spain came samples of acute and convalescent COVID-19. Nucleic acid was either cDNA or gDNA, and it came from T cells, B-cell-depleted T cells, or PBMCs.

Per germline, CDR1 LGHDT and CDR2 YNNKEL (reference sequence). This CDR3 spans 15 amino acids. V was shortened by 4 bases and J by 2 bases, with 11 bases between the two germline ends. Original analysis: For nucleated cells, counts were estimated from reference gene primer amplification. The protocol was immunoSEQ multiplex PCR, while the TCRdb copy is restricted to in-frame clones and leaves out a portion. V, J and clone size are those of that table, while D and trimming were read from the DNA. The data show about 210,000 clones, 85% to 90% seen once. Sequencing was carried out using peripheral blood. The origin of this receptor is a man aged 60-69 years who had recovered from COVID-19. The chain has TRBV3-1 (or the pseudogene TRBV3-2) and TRBJ1-4, with D possibly TRBD1 on 6 matching bases. CDR3 loop: CASSREGQTNEKLFF. As DNA, the CDR3 is TGTGCCAGCAGCCGAGAAGGACAGACTAATGAAAAACTGTTTTTT.